This TCR beta chain was recovered during a study of T cell responses to AZD1222 COVID-19 vaccine. Study outcomes and limitations: Repertoires in all cases were sampled only once the peak T cell response had passed. Baseline seropositivity characterized only a handful of AZD1222 recipients. Vaccine-related CD4 TCRs covered spike, predominating at 160-218 and 743-854.

The assay was immunoSEQ multiplex PCR, and TCRdb's table has in-frame clones only and misses some. The sample holds approximately 68,000 clones, approximately 90% seen once. Germline loops: CDR1 DFQATT, CDR2 SNEGSKA (reference sequence). This CDR3 has 11 amino acids. About this clone itself: Antigen unknown.

This sequence originates from an adult who received the MenACWY meningococcal vaccine as a control. The sample here was peripheral blood, taken 28 days after the second dose of the MenACWY control vaccine. The genes are TRBV20-1 and TRBJ1-2, with 9 bases that match TRBD1. CDR3 residues: CGLRDRVGYTF. CDR3 sequence (DNA): TGCGGCCTACGGGACAGGGTTGGCTACACCTTC.